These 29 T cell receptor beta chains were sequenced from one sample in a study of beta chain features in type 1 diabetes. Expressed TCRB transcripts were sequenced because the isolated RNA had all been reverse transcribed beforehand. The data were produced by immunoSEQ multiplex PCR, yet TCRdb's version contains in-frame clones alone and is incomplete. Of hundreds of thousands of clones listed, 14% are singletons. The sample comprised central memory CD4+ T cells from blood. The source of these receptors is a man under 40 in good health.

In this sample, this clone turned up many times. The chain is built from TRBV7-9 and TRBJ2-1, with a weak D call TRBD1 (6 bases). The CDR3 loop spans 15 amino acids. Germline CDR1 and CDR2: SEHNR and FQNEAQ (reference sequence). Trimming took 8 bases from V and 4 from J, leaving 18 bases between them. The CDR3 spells CASQKQGTQYNEQFF. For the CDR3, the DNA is TGTGCCAGCCAAAAACAGGGAACCCAATACAATGAGCAGTTCTTC.

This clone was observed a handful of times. CDR3 nucleotide sequence: TGTGCCAGCAGACGACAGGGGGCGAGAGAGCAGTACTTC. This translates into CASRRQGAREQYF. The chain recombines TRBV27 with TRBJ2-7, with 10 bases lining up with TRBD1. This CDR3 has 13 residues. Looked up from germline, CDR1 is MNHEY and CDR2 is SMNVEV (reference sequence). Trimming at V came to 6 bases and at J to 7 bases, leaving 6 bases not matched to a gene.

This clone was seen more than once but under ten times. CDR3 bases: TGCAGCGTTGGAGATTGGGGGGGGGAGACCCAGTACTTC. This codes for CSVGDWGGETQYF. The rearrangement uses TRBV29-1 and TRBJ2-5; 7 bases are a match to TRBD2. Germline V CDR1 and CDR2: SQVTM, ANQGSEA. The CDR3 has 13 residues. Germline trimming cut 4 bases from V and 5 bases from J; bases unmatched to any gene: 7.

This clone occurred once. The CDR3 loop is CASSLAGGNKPNSPLHF. CDR3 sequence (DNA): TGTGCCAGCAGCTTGGCGGGAGGGAACAAACCGAATTCACCCCTCCACTTT. The chain recombines TRBV7-9 with TRBJ1-6; D uncertain. V was shortened by 3 bases and J by 7 bases, with 19 bases between the two germline ends. This CDR3 is built from 17 residues. Germline CDR1 SEHNR, CDR2 FQNEAQ (reference sequence).

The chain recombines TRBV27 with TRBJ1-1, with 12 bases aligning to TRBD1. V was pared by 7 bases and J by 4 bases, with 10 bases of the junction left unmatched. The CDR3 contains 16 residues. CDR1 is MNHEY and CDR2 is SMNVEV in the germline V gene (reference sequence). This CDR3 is CASTITGTGGFTEAFF. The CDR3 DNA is TGTGCCAGCACCATTACCGGGACAGGGGGCTTCACTGAAGCTTTCTTT.

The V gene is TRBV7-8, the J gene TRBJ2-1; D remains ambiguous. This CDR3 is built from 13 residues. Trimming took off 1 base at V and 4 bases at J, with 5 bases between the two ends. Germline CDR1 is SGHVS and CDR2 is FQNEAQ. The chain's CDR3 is CASSLGRYNEQFF. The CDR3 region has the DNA TGTGCCAGCAGCTTAGGACGGTACAATGAGCAGTTCTTC.

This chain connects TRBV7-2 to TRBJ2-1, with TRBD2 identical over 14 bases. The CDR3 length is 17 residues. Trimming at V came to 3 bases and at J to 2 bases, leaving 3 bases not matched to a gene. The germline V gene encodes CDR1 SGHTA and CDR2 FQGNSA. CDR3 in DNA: TGTGCCAGCAGCTTGGGACTAGCGGGAGCCCCCTACAATGAGCAGTTCTTC. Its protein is CASSLGLAGAPYNEQFF.

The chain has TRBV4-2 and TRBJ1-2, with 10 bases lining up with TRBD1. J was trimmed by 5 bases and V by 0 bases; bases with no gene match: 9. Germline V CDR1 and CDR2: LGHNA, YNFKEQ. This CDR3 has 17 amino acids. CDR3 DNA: TGTGCCAGCAGCCAAGATCTCGGGACAGGGGTAGGGTATGGCTACACCTTC. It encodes CASSQDLGTGVGYGYTF.

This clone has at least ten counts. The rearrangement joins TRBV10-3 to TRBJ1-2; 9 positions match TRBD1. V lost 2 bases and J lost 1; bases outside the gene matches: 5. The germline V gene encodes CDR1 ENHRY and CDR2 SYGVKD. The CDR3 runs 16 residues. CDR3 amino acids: CAISEPRTGDNYGYTF. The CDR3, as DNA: TGTGCCATCAGTGAGCCACGGACAGGGGATAACTATGGCTACACCTTC.

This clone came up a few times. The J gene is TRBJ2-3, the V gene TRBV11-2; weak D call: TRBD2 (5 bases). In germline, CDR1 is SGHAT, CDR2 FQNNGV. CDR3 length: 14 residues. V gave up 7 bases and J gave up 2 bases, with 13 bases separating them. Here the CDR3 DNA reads TGTGCCAGCACTACTAGTCCGGACACAGATACGCAGTATTTT. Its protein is CASTTSPDTDTQYF.

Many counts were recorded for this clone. The CDR3: CASSQDAGMSGYTF. DNA for the CDR3: TGCGCCAGCAGCCAAGATGCAGGGATGAGCGGCTACACCTTC. J is TRBJ1-2 and V is TRBV4-3, with D possibly TRBD1 on 5 matching bases. CDR1 and CDR2 from the germline V gene are LGHNA and YSLEER. The CDR3 covers 14 residues. Trimming took 0 bases from V and 8 from J, leaving 13 bases between them.

In DNA form, the CDR3 reads TGTGCCAGCAGCTATGGGACTAGCGGGAGACGTCGGGGAGATACGCAGTATTTT. Its translation is CASSYGTSGRRRGDTQYF. This chain joins TRBV7-3 and TRBJ2-3; 14 nucleotides agree with TRBD2. This CDR3 region has 18 residues. Trimming at V came to 4 bases and at J to 5 bases, leaving 11 bases not matched to a gene. In germline, CDR1 is SGHTA, CDR2 FQGTGA.

The CDR3 sequence: CASSVAGAGYNEQFF. The CDR3 DNA sequence: TGTGCCAGCAGCGTAGCGGGGGCGGGGTACAATGAGCAGTTCTTC. The V and J genes are TRBV9 and TRBJ2-1, with D perhaps assigned TRBD1 or TRBD2 (6 bases each). Per germline, CDR1 SGDLS and CDR2 YYNGEE. Trimming pared 0 bases from V and 4 bases from J, leaving 11 bases between. This CDR3 is 15 amino acids long.

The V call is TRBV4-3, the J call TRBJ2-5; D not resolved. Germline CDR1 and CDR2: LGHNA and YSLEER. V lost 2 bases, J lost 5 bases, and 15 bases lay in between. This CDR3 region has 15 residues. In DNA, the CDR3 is TGCGCCAGCAGCCAAAGTTCTCCTAGACGGGAGACCCAGTACTTC. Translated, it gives CASSQSSPRRETQYF.

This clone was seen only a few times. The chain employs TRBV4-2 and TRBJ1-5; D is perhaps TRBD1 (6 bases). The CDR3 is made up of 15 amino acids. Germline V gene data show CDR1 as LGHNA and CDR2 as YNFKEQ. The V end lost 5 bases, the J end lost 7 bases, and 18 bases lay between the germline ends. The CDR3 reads CASSLYDRSRQPQHF. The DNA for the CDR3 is TGTGCCAGCAGCTTGTACGACAGGTCGCGGCAGCCCCAGCATTTT.

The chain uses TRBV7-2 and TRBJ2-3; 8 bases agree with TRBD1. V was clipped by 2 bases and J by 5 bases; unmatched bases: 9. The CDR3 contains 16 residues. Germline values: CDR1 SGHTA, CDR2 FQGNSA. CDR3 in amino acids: CASSLRRTGLGDTQYF. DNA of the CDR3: TGTGCCAGCAGCTTACGCCGGACAGGGCTTGGAGATACGCAGTATTTT. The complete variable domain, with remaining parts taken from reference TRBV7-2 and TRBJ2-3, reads GAGVSQSPSNKVTEKGKDVELRCDPISGHTALYWYRQSLGQGLEFLIYFQGNSAPDKSGLPSDRFSAERTGGSVSTLTIQRTQQEDSAVYLCASSLRRTGLGDTQYFGPGTRLTVL.

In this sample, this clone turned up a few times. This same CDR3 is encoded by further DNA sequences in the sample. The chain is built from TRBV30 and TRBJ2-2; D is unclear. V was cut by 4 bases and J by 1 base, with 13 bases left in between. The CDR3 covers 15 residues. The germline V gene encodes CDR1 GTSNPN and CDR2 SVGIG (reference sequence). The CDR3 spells CAWNVDWRNTGELFF. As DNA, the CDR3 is TGTGCCTGGAATGTGGATTGGAGGAACACCGGGGAGCTGTTTTTT.

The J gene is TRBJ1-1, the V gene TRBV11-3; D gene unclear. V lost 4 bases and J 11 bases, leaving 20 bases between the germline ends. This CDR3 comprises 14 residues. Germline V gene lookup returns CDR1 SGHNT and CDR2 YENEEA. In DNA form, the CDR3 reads TGTGCCAGCAGCTCGTTTCTGGATCGCGCGAGGGCTTTCTTT. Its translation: CASSSFLDRARAFF.

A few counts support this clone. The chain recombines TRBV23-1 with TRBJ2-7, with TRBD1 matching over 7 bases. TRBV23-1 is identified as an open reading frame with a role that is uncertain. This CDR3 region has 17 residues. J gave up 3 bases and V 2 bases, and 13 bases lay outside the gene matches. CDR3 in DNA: TGCGCCAGCAGTCAAGGGTCCGCGACAGGGACATTCTACGAGCAGTACTTC. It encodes CASSQGSATGTFYEQYF.

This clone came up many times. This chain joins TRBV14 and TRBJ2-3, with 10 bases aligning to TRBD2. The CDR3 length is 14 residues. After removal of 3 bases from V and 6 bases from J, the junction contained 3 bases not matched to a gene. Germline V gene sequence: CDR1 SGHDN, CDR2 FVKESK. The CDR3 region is CASSQISGRDTQYF. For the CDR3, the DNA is TGTGCCAGCAGCCAGATTAGCGGGAGGGATACGCAGTATTTT.

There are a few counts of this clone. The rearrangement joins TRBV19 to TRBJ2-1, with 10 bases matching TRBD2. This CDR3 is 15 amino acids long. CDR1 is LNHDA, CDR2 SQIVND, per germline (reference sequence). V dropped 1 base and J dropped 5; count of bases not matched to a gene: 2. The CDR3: CASSIAAGGNNEQFF. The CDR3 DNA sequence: TGTGCCAGTAGTATAGCAGCGGGAGGGAACAATGAGCAGTTCTTC.

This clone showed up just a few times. The CDR3 DNA sequence: TGTGCCAGCAGCTTAATGGGGGGTCACGAGCAGTACGTC. Protein: CASSLMGGHEQYV. V gene TRBV11-3 combines with J gene TRBJ2-7; possible D gene TRBD2, 6 bases. CDR3 length: 13 residues. Germline assignment: CDR1 SGHNT and CDR2 YENEEA. V was cut by 2 bases and J by 5 bases, with 10 bases left in between.

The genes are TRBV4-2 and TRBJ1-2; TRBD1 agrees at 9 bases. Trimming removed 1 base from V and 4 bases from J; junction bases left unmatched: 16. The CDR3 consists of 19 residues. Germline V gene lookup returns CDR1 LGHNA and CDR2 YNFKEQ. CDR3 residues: CASSQVVSPGQGILYGYTF. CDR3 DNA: TGTGCCAGCAGCCAAGTTGTCTCCCCGGGACAGGGCATTCTCTATGGCTACACCTTC.

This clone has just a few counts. The CDR3 bases are TGCACCAACGCCGTGAAAGCGGGTCTCTGGACGCAGTATTTT. Translating it yields CTNAVKAGLWTQYF. The V and J genes are TRBV1 and TRBJ2-3; the listed D gene, TRBD2, was not tested against the DNA. TRBV1 is a pseudogene locus. CDR3 length: 14 amino acids.

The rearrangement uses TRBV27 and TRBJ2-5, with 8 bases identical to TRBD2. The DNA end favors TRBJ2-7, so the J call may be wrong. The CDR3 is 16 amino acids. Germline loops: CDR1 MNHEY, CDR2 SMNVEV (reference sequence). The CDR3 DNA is TGTGCCAGCAGTTTATCGCGGCGCGGGGGGTCCTACGAGCAGTACTTC. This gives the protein CASSLSRRGGSYEQYF.

The CDR3 reads CATSDRVDEKLFF. The CDR3 DNA is TGTGCCACATCAGACAGGGTAGACGAAAAACTGTTTTTT. The chain links TRBV25-1 to TRBJ1-4; TRBD1 agrees at 7 bases. CDR1 and CDR2 (germline): MGHDK, SYGVNS. The CDR3 has 13 residues. With 10 bases clipped from V and 8 bases from J, the junction kept 10 bases outside the gene matches.

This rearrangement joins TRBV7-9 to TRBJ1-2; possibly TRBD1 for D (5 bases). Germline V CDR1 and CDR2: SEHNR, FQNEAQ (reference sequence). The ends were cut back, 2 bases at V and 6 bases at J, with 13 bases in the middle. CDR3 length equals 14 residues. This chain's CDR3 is CASSLSGRVDGYTF. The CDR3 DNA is TGTGCCAGCAGCTTATCGGGCAGGGTTGATGGCTACACCTTC.

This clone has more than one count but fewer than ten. CDR3 sequence reads: CASSFITSPKRNTEAFF. CDR3 nucleotide sequence: TGTGCCAGCAGCTTCATAACGTCTCCCAAGAGGAACACTGAAGCTTTCTTT. This chain links TRBV5-4 with TRBJ1-1; D not certain. The CDR3 runs to 17 residues. The germline CDR1 and CDR2 sequences are SGHNT and YYREEE (reference sequence). V lost 2 bases and J 1 base, leaving 18 bases between the germline ends.

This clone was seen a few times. CDR3 amino acids: CASSLQQSSQETQYF. The DNA of the CDR3 is TGCGCCAGCAGCTTGCAACAGAGCTCCCAAGAGACCCAGTACTTC. This sequence joins TRBV5-1 and TRBJ2-5; no clear D. This CDR3 has 15 residues. V lost 1 base and J 1 base, leaving 11 bases between the germline ends. Germline CDR1 is SGHRS and CDR2 is YFSETQ.